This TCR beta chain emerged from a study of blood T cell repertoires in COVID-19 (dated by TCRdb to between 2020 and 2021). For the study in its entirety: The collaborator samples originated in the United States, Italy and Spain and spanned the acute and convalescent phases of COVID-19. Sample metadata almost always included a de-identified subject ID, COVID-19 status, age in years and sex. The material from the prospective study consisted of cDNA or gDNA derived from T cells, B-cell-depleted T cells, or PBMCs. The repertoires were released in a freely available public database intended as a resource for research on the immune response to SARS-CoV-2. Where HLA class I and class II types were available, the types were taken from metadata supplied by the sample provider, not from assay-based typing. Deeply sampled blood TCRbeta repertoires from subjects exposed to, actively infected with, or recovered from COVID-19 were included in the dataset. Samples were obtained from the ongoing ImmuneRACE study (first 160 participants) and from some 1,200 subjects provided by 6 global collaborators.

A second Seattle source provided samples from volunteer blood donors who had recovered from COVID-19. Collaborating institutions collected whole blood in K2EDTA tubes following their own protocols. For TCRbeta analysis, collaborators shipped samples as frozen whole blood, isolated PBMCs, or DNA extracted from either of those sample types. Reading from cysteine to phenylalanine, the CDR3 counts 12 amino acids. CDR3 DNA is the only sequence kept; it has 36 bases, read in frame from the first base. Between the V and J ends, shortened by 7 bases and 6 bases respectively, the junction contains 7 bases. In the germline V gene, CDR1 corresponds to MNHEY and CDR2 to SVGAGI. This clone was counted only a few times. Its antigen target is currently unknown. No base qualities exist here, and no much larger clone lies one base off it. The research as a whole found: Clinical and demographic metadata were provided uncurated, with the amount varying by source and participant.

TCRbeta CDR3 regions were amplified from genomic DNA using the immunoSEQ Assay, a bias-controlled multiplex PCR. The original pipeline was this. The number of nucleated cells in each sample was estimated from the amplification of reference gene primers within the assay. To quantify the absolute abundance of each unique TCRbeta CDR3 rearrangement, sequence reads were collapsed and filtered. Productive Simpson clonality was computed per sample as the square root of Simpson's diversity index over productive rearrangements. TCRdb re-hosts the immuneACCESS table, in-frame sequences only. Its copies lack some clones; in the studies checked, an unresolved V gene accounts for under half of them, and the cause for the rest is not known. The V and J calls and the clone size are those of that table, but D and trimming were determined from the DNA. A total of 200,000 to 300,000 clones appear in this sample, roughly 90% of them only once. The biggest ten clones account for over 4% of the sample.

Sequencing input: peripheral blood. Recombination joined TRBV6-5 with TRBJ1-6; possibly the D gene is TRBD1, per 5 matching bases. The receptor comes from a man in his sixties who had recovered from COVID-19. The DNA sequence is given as TGTGCCAGCACCGACAGTAATTCACCCCTCCACTTT. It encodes CASTDSNSPLHF.